Listed here are 21 T cell receptor beta chains from one sample, sequenced in a study of T cells in Graves' hyperthyroidism and ophthalmopathy. RNA transcripts provided the source from which TCR beta CDR3 regions were amplified. RT-PCR in the first round (using the HTBI primer set) targeted the TCR CDR3. From the multiplex PCR reads, TCRdb called clonotypes with MiXCR, one entry per CDR3 protein. This table holds about 290,000 distinct CDR3 sequences, roughly a fifth found once. Source material: blood. Source of these receptors: a man aged 45 to 65 with Graves' ophthalmopathy.

This clonotype has a handful of counts. The gene calls are TRBV5-6 and TRBJ2-3; a weak D match, TRBD1 (6 bases). The germline CDR1 and CDR2 sequences are SGHDT and YYEEEE. Trimming removed 7 bases from V and 1 base from J, with 19 bases in between. This CDR3 has 16 amino acids. The chain's CDR3 is CASGTEGRGGTDTQYF. The CDR3 DNA reads TGTGCCAGCGGCACGGAAGGCAGGGGTGGCACAGATACGCAGTATTTT.

This chain connects TRBV5-6 to TRBJ1-1; perhaps TRBD1 as D (5 bases). Germline CDR1 is SGHDT and CDR2 is YYEEEE. Trimming removed 1 base at V and 11 bases at J, with 12 bases between. There are 12 residues in the CDR3. The CDR3 protein is CASSLNQGRAFF. CDR3 nucleotide sequence: TGTGCCAGCAGCTTGAATCAGGGTCGCGCTTTCTTT.

The V gene is TRBV12-3 or TRBV12-4, the J gene TRBJ2-3; 8 nucleotides line up with TRBD2. The length of the CDR3 is 16 residues. V was clipped by 6 bases and J by 2 bases; unmatched bases: 10. The CDR3 DNA follows: TGTGCCAGCAGCCCACGGCTAGCGGGCGACACAGATACGCAGTATTTT. Amino acids: CASSPRLAGDTDTQYF.

The V and J genes are TRBV27 and TRBJ2-1, with D maybe TRBD2 (6 bases). Germline V CDR1 and CDR2: MNHEY, SMNVEV (reference sequence). V was shortened by 1 base and J by 4 bases, with 11 bases between the two germline ends. This CDR3 has 15 residues. DNA of the CDR3: TGTGCCAGCAGTTTATTAGCGGACCCGTACAATGAGCAGTTCTTC. This encodes CASSLLADPYNEQFF.

This clonotype was counted between two and nine times. V gene TRBV7-3 combines with J gene TRBJ2-7; D tentatively reads TRBD1 or TRBD2 (5 bases each). Germline CDR1 SGHTA, CDR2 FQGTGA. V was cut by 4 bases and J by 3 bases, with 16 bases left in between. The CDR3 is 15 amino acids. CDR3 sequence reads: CASSSGPRDHYEQYF. The CDR3 bases are TGTGCCAGCAGCTCGGGACCCCGGGATCACTACGAGCAGTACTTC.

The gene calls are TRBV29-1 and TRBJ2-7; 11 bases line up with TRBD2. This CDR3 has 15 amino acids. With V trimmed by 7 bases and J by 6 bases, 14 bases remained unmatched. CDR1 and CDR2 from the germline V gene are SQVTM and ANQGSEA. CDR3: CSAPRALAGVCEQYF. CDR3 DNA: TGCAGCGCCCCACGTGCACTAGCGGGAGTCTGCGAGCAGTACTTC.

In its sample, this clonotype was seen many times. This chain connects TRBV7-9 to TRBJ2-3; 10 bases line up with TRBD2. V dropped 2 bases and J dropped 2; count of bases not matched to a gene: 4. The germline V gene has CDR1 SEHNR and CDR2 FQNEAQ (reference sequence). There are 16 residues in the CDR3. The CDR3 region has the DNA TGTGCCAGCAGCTTAAGCGGGAGGGCCCTCACAGATACGCAGTATTTT. Protein: CASSLSGRALTDTQYF.

This clonotype was counted ten times or more. The rearrangement links TRBV11-2 to TRBJ2-7; possible D gene TRBD2, 5 bases. The CDR3 runs 14 residues. V lost 3 bases and J lost 7, with 16 bases in between. CDR1 is SGHAT, CDR2 FQNNGV, per germline. In DNA form, the CDR3 reads TGTGCCAGCAGCTTGGCGGCCCTCAGAGGGGAGCAGTACTTC. Encoded protein: CASSLAALRGEQYF.

This clonotype appeared a few times. The chain combines TRBV6-1 with TRBJ1-2; no reliable D call. The V end lost 3 bases, the J end lost 7 bases, and 12 bases lay between the germline ends. Germline CDR1 is MNHNS and CDR2 is SASEGT. CDR3 size: 13 residues. The CDR3 loop reads CASSDPQLGGYTF. CDR3 in DNA: TGTGCCAGCAGTGATCCCCAGCTGGGTGGCTACACCTTC.

The J gene is TRBJ2-7, the V gene TRBV18; 8 bases map to TRBD1. Trimming at V came to 2 bases and at J to 5 bases, leaving 5 bases not matched to a gene. This CDR3 has 14 amino acids. Germline CDR1 and CDR2: KGHSH and LQKENI. The CDR3 reads CASSPSGQADEQYF. The CDR3 DNA sequence: TGTGCCAGCTCACCATCGGGACAGGCTGACGAGCAGTACTTC. The full variable domain, its missing parts supplied by reference TRBV18 and TRBJ2-7, is NAGVMQNPRHLVRRRGQEARLRCSPMKGHSHVYWYRQLPEEGLKFMVYLQKENIIDESGMPKERFSAEFPKEGPSILRIQQVVRGDSAAYFCASSPSGQADEQYFGPGTRLTVT.

The J gene is TRBJ2-7, the V gene TRBV5-1, with a tentative D call TRBD1 (6 bases). The CDR3 spans 15 residues. Between the trimmed V and J ends, which lost 4 bases and 6 bases, there was a span of 20 bases. Germline CDR1 reads SGHRS; CDR2 reads YFSETQ. CDR3 loop: CASSPLGGSYAEQYF. The CDR3 nucleotides are TGCGCCAGCAGCCCACTAGGGGGATCCTACGCCGAGCAGTACTTC.

J is TRBJ2-7 and V is TRBV29-1, with 12 bases that match TRBD1. The junction had 6 bases not matched to a gene; V was cut back by 2 bases and J by 4 bases. This CDR3 region has 15 residues. Germline lookup yields CDR1 SQVTM and CDR2 ANQGSEA. CDR3 DNA: TGCAGCGTTGAACATCGGGACAGGGGGCGATACGAGCAGTACTTC. Translated, it gives CSVEHRDRGRYEQYF.

This clonotype showed up just a few times. The J gene is TRBJ1-4, the V gene TRBV6-1; D possibly corresponds to TRBD1 (5 bases). Per the germline V gene, CDR1 is MNHNS and CDR2 is SASEGT. The CDR3 runs to 13 residues. V was pared by 6 bases and J by 7 bases, with 12 bases between. The CDR3 protein is CASRRDPTEKLFF. The CDR3 region has the DNA TGTGCCAGCAGAAGGGACCCAACTGAAAAACTGTTTTTT.

This clonotype was found a few times. The rearrangement uses TRBV3-1 and TRBJ1-2; D is perhaps TRBD1 (5 bases). Trimming removed 1 base at V and 8 bases at J, with 14 bases between. Germline loops: CDR1 LGHDT, CDR2 YNNKEL (reference sequence). The CDR3 is made up of 14 amino acids. The CDR3 loop is CASSQGDGSRGYTF. The CDR3 coding sequence is TGTGCCAGCAGCCAAGGGGACGGATCTCGGGGCTACACCTTC.

This clonotype was detected ten times or more. V is TRBV5-1 and J is TRBJ2-7, with a possible D match to TRBD1 (5 bases). Germline V gene data show CDR1 as SGHRS and CDR2 as YFSETQ. Trimming cost V 0 bases and J 4 bases, with 8 bases left between them. CDR3 length equals 13 residues. The CDR3 DNA is TGCGCCAGCAGCTTGGGGACAAGGTACGAGCAGTACTTC. This translates into CASSLGTRYEQYF.

This clonotype was seen only a few times. The chain couples TRBV10-3 to TRBJ1-2; TRBD1 is a possible D gene (5 bases). Germline CDR1 is ENHRY and CDR2 is SYGVKD. This CDR3 spans 12 amino acids. V was cut by 10 bases and J by 2 bases, with 11 bases left in between. This CDR3 is CASWAGNYGYTF. The CDR3 DNA is TGTGCCAGCTGGGCAGGGAACTATGGCTACACCTTC.

The chain has TRBV7-9 and TRBJ2-3; D is possibly TRBD2 (6 bases). This CDR3 comprises 15 residues. V lost 1 base, J lost 6 bases, and 14 bases lay in between. Germline CDR1 SEHNR, CDR2 FQNEAQ (reference sequence). Here the CDR3 DNA reads TGTGCCAGCAGCTTAGAGTTGCGGGGCGGGGATACGCAGTATTTT. Translation: CASSLELRGGDTQYF.

This clonotype occurred a few times. The chain couples TRBV14 to TRBJ2-7; 9 nucleotides align to TRBD1. This CDR3 is built from 16 residues. V lost 5 bases to trimming and J lost 4 bases; unmatched junction nucleotides: 12. The germline CDR1 and CDR2 sequences are SGHDN and FVKESK. The DNA for the CDR3 is TGTGCCAGCAGCTCAACCTCCGGGACAGGGCGGTACGAGCAGTACTTC. As protein: CASSSTSGTGRYEQYF.

Many counts were recorded for this clonotype. The rearrangement joins TRBV3-1 to TRBJ2-1; D gene ambiguous. Germline V gives CDR1 LGHDT, CDR2 YNNKEL (reference sequence). The CDR3 totals 14 residues. Deletions cut 1 base from V and 1 base from J, with 5 bases between. CDR3 protein: CASSQVASYNEQFF. Written as DNA, the CDR3 is TGTGCCAGCAGCCAAGTGGCGTCCTACAATGAGCAGTTCTTC.

This sequence joins TRBV6-5 and TRBJ2-3, with D unclear. This CDR3 is built from 13 residues. Deletions cut 2 bases from V and 4 bases from J, with 7 bases between. The germline CDR1 and CDR2 sequences are MNHEY and SVGAGI. Here the CDR3 DNA reads TGTGCCAGCAGTTACGGTAGAGCAGATACGCAGTATTTT. Translating it yields CASSYGRADTQYF.

V usage is TRBV7-2 and J usage is TRBJ2-7; no firm D call. Germline-derived CDR1 and CDR2 are SGHTA and FQGNSA. The CDR3 has 15 residues. Trimming pared 0 bases from V and 0 bases from J, leaving 9 bases between. In DNA form, the CDR3 reads TGTGCCAGCAGCTTAGCCCAGACGAGCTCCTACGAGCAGTACTTC. It codes for CASSLAQTSSYEQYF.